These T cell receptor beta chains were read from a single sample in a study of blood T cell repertoires in COVID-19. Clones were sequenced by immunoSEQ multiplex PCR, and TCRdb holds only the in-frame ones, with some missing. The table has 65,000 to 75,000 clones, roughly 80% seen once. The specimen sequenced was peripheral blood. These receptors were obtained from a woman aged 55-69 years with acute or convalescent COVID-19. Each CDR3 is given with its conserved first and last residue. The order of the fields is J gene, clone size, V gene, D gene, CDR3 DNA, CDR3 protein. D genes are given only for firm matches. Expanded clones are given a class, and other clones once, few, many or no size at all.

>TRBJ2-2|-|TRBV4-1|-
TGCGCCAGCAGCCAAGGGCAGGGAATGGTGTTTTTT
CASSQGQGMVFF
>TRBJ1-2|-|TRBV6-5|-
TGTGCCAGCAGTTACCTAGGATGGGGCGGCTACACCTTC
CASSYLGWGGYTF
>TRBJ1-4|once|TRBV7-9|-
TGTGCCAGCAGCCCCCTCGGCGGTACTAATGAAAAACTGTTTTTT
CASSPLGGTNEKLFF
>TRBJ2-7|-|TRBV5-1|TRBD1
TGCGCCAGCAGCCCGCGGACAGGGAGCTCCTACGAGCAGTACTTC
CASSPRTGSSYEQYF
>TRBJ2-1|-|TRBV19|-
TGTGCCAGTAGTAACCCCGGGGAGTTTAGGGTTGGTGAGCAGTTCTTC
CASSNPGEFRVGEQFF
>TRBJ1-1|-|TRBV5-1|-
TGCGCCAGCAGCTTATCCCACGGAGTCGGGGAGACTGAAGCTTTCTTT
CASSLSHGVGETEAFF
>TRBJ1-1|-|TRBV27|TRBD1
TGTGCCAGCAGTCAGCGGACAGGGGGCATAGTGAACACTGAAGCTTTCTTT
CASSQRTGGIVNTEAFF
>TRBJ2-7|-|TRBV15|-
TGTGCCACCAGCAAGTCGGTCGTAAGGGGTGGCCACGAGCAGTACTTC
CATSKSVVRGGHEQYF
>TRBJ2-7|few|TRBV4-1|TRBD1
TGCGCCAGCAGCCCCCTCCCCCGGGACAGGCGATACGAGCAGTACTTC
CASSPLPRDRRYEQYF
>TRBJ2-3|few|TRBV5-4|-
TGTGCCAGCAGCTTGGACAGGCCCAGCACAGATACGCAGTATTTT
CASSLDRPSTDTQYF
>TRBJ1-2|-|TRBV18|TRBD1
TGTGCCAGCTCACGGGACAGGGCCGATGGCTACACCTTC
CASSRDRADGYTF
>TRBJ2-2|-|TRBV7-2|-
TGTGCCAGCCCCCACCTAGAGAACACCGGGGAGCTGTTTTTT
CASPHLENTGELFF
>TRBJ1-5|-|TRBV21-1|-
TGTGCCAGCGCAGGGGAGAGGAGCAATCAGCCCCAGCATTTT
CASAGERSNQPQHF
>TRBJ1-1|-|TRBV18|-
TGTGCCAGCTCGTACAGGGTGGACACTGAAGCTTTCTTT
CASSYRVDTEAFF
>TRBJ2-3|-|TRBV5-1|-
TGCGCCAGCAGCTTGGAACAGAGCACAGATACGCAGTATTTT
CASSLEQSTDTQYF
>TRBJ2-1|-|TRBV29-1|-
TGCAGCGTTGAATATACAGCCTACAATGAGCAGTTCTTC
CSVEYTAYNEQFF
>TRBJ2-2|once|TRBV9|TRBD1
TGTGCCAGCAGCGTAGTGGGGACAGACAACACCGGGGAGCTGTTTTTT
CASSVVGTDNTGELFF
>TRBJ2-1|-|TRBV10-2|-
TGCGCCAGCAGTGAGTCGGCAGGGTCCTACAATGAGCAGTTCTTC
CASSESAGSYNEQFF
>TRBJ2-3|once|TRBV5-1|TRBD1
TGCGCCAGCAGCTTACAGGGGGCCGGTACAGATACGCAGTATTTT
CASSLQGAGTDTQYF
>TRBJ1-5|-|TRBV2|-
TGTGCCAGCGAATCTCAGGAGGGCCAGCCCCAGCATTTT
CASESQEGQPQHF
>TRBJ1-1|-|TRBV19|-
TGTGCCAGTAGTATACAGGGGTGGGCTGAAGCTTTCTTT
CASSIQGWAEAFF
>TRBJ1-4|-|TRBV29-1|-
TGCAGCGTTGGGCGGAGGGAAAAACTGTTTTTT
CSVGRREKLFF
>TRBJ1-5|-|TRBV2|-
TGTGCCAGCAGGGGACAAGGCAGTCAGCCCCAGCATTTT
CASRGQGSQPQHF
>TRBJ2-2|-|TRBV18|TRBD1
TGTGCCAGCCCAGTCGGGACAGGGAACACCGGGGAGCTGTTTTTT
CASPVGTGNTGELFF
>TRBJ2-5|-|TRBV2|TRBD2
TGTGCCAGCAGTGAAGCGCGTTGGGGGGGGACCCAGTACTTC
CASSEARWGGTQYF
>TRBJ1-2|-|TRBV6-6|TRBD1
TGTGCCAGCAGCCTTACCGACAGGGGCCATGGCTACACCTTC
CASSLTDRGHGYTF
>TRBJ1-4|-|TRBV7-9|-
TGTGCCAGCAGCTTATGGACAGATCGACTGTTTTTT
CASSLWTDRLFF
>TRBJ2-7|-|TRBV11-2|TRBD2
TGTGCCAGCAGCGTCACTTGGACTAGCGGGAACGAGCAGTACTTC
CASSVTWTSGNEQYF
>TRBJ1-6|-|TRBV5-6|-
TGTGCCAGCAGTTTGGATTCTACCTCAGGACTGACTCATTCACCCCTCCACTTT
CASSLDSTSGLTHSPLHF
>TRBJ1-3|-|TRBV7-2|TRBD1
TGTGCCAGCAGTCGGGACAGCGTATCTGGAAACACCATATATTTT
CASSRDSVSGNTIYF
>TRBJ2-3|once|TRBV5-1|TRBD1
TGCGCCAGCAGCTTGGGGCAGGGGGCCGCAGATACGCAGTATTTT
CASSLGQGAADTQYF
>TRBJ1-1|-|TRBV19|TRBD1
TGTGCCAGTAGTCCCCCGCAGGGGGTCGTGAACACTGAAGCTTTCTTT
CASSPPQGVVNTEAFF
>TRBJ1-1|-|TRBV3-1/TRBV3-2|-
TGTGCCAGCAGCCAAGAATCGGGTCGCGCTTTCTTT
CASSQESGRAFF
>TRBJ2-1|few|TRBV3-1/TRBV3-2|TRBD2
TGTGCCAGCAGCCAAAGGTCTAGCGGGGGCGATGAGCAGTTCTTC
CASSQRSSGGDEQFF
>TRBJ2-7|-|TRBV6-5|-
TGTGCCAGCAGTTTAGGGGCACTGGGAGAGCAGTACTTC
CASSLGALGEQYF
>TRBJ2-3|-|TRBV9|TRBD2
TGTGCCAGCAGCCCAGGGTTAGCTAGCGGGGAGGCCCCCCGTGATACGCAGTATTTT
CASSPGLASGEAPRDTQYF
>TRBJ2-3|few|TRBV3-1/TRBV3-2|TRBD1
TGTGCCAGCAGCCAATCAGGGGGCGGTGATACGCAGTATTTT
CASSQSGGGDTQYF
>TRBJ2-7|-|TRBV5-1|-
TGCGCCAGCAGCTTGGTTGGAGGGGCCTACGAGCAGTACTTC
CASSLVGGAYEQYF
>TRBJ2-5|-|TRBV2|TRBD2
TGTGCCAGCAGTAAAAGACTAGCGGGCACTCAAGAGACCCAGTACTTC
CASSKRLAGTQETQYF